These 26 T cell receptor beta chains were sequenced from one sample in a study of control samples from healthy donors and cancer patients. Some clones are missing from TCRdb's copy, which holds only in-frame ones; the method was immunoSEQ multiplex PCR. This sample has 260,000 or so clones, with roughly 82% found just once. Source material: PBMCs. The receptors were gathered from a woman aged 60 to 75 with lung cancer.

The chain recombines TRBV7-3 with TRBJ2-5, with D possibly being TRBD1 (6 bases). The CDR3 is 15 residues long. Looked up from germline, CDR1 is SGHTA and CDR2 is FQGTGA. Trimming pared 0 bases from V and 4 bases from J, leaving 12 bases between. The CDR3 DNA reads as TGTGCCAGCAGCTTAACGATGGGCAGGGGAGAGACCCAGTACTTC. Amino acids: CASSLTMGRGETQYF. Filled out from reference TRBV7-3 and TRBJ2-5, the complete variable domain reads GAGVSQTPSNKVTEKGKYVELRCDPISGHTALYWYRQSLGQGPEFLIYFQGTGAADDSGLPNDRFFAVRPEGSVSTLKIQRTERGDSAVYLCASSLTMGRGETQYFGPGTRLLVL.

This clone was observed a single time. The CDR3 loop is CASSEQGGSPLHF. CDR3 DNA sequence: TGTGCCAGTAGTGAACAGGGAGGTTCACCCCTCCACTTT. V usage is TRBV19 and J usage is TRBJ1-6, with D possibly matching TRBD1 (6 bases). Trimming pared 5 bases from V and 9 bases from J, leaving 11 bases between. The CDR3 spans 13 residues. CDR1 and CDR2 (germline): LNHDA, SQIVND (reference sequence).

This chain uses TRBV28 with TRBJ2-7; no firm D call. Germline V gene sequence: CDR1 MDHEN, CDR2 SYDVKM. The CDR3 consists of 11 residues. V was cut by 5 bases and J by 9 bases, with 11 bases left in between. DNA for the CDR3: TGTGCCAGCAGTCGCCACGACGGGCAGTACTTC. This translates into CASSRHDGQYF.

This sequence joins TRBV7-9 and TRBJ1-1; 7 bases are shared with TRBD1. V lost 5 bases, J lost 1 base, and 1 base stayed unmatched. The CDR3 length is 13 residues. In germline, CDR1 is SEHNR, CDR2 FQNEAQ (reference sequence). CDR3 DNA sequence: TGTGCCAGCAGCCGACAGGGGAACACTGAAGCTTTCTTT. Its translation is CASSRQGNTEAFF.

The sample holds one count of this clone. The same CDR3 is also encoded by other DNA sequences in this sample. The rearrangement links TRBV5-4 to TRBJ1-1; no clear D gene. The CDR3 is 14 amino acids. CDR1 is SGHNT, CDR2 YYREEE, per germline (reference sequence). Trimming took 0 bases from V and 2 from J, leaving 8 bases between them. CDR3 amino acids: CASSLGQVNTEAFF. As DNA, the CDR3 is TGTGCCAGCAGCTTGGGCCAGGTTAACACTGAAGCTTTCTTT.

This clone was observed a handful of times. The chain recombines TRBV18 with TRBJ1-6; weak D call: TRBD1 (6 bases). The CDR3 is 15 residues long. Deletions cut 3 bases from V and 14 bases from J, with 20 bases between. Germline-derived CDR1 and CDR2 are KGHSH and LQKENI. The CDR3 DNA follows: TGTGCCAGCTCACCCTCATTCAACAGGGAGAGTACCCTCCACTTT. It translates to CASSPSFNRESTLHF.

The chain couples TRBV5-4 to TRBJ2-5, with 10 bases that match TRBD2. This CDR3 is 14 amino acids long. V lost 4 bases to trimming and J lost 3 bases; unmatched junction nucleotides: 3. The germline CDR1 and CDR2 sequences are SGHNT and YYREEE (reference sequence). This CDR3 reads CASSPGLAEETQYF. The DNA for the CDR3 is TGTGCCAGCAGCCCTGGACTAGCGGAAGAGACCCAGTACTTC.

The chain links TRBV7-9 to TRBJ2-2, with no clear D. V was shortened by 2 bases and J by 2 bases, with 3 bases between the two germline ends. The CDR3 runs 13 residues. The germline V gene encodes CDR1 SEHNR and CDR2 FQNEAQ (reference sequence). The CDR3 bases are TGTGCCAGCAGCTTACGCAACACCGGGGAGCTGTTTTTT. Its protein is CASSLRNTGELFF.

This rearrangement joins TRBV15 to TRBJ2-1, with 10 positions matching TRBD1. The germline V gene has CDR1 LNHNV and CDR2 YYDKDF (reference sequence). The CDR3 runs to 14 residues. The V gene end was trimmed by 5 bases and the J gene end by 8 bases; junction bases not matched to a gene: 6. The CDR3 sequence is CATSPRQGAYEQFF. CDR3 nucleotides: TGTGCCACCAGCCCCCGACAGGGGGCCTATGAGCAGTTCTTC.

The count of this clone is one. The V and J genes are TRBV13 and TRBJ1-2; 7 nucleotides agree with TRBD1. CDR1 PRHDT and CDR2 FYEKMQ come from the germline V gene (reference sequence). J gave up 0 bases and V 4 bases, and 5 bases lay outside the gene matches. This CDR3 comprises 15 residues. The CDR3 DNA follows: TGTGCCAGCAGCTCTAGAGGGACAGCTAACTATGGCTACACCTTC. The encoded protein is CASSSRGTANYGYTF. The complete variable domain, with remaining parts taken from reference TRBV13 and TRBJ1-2, reads AAGVIQSPRHLIKEKRETATLKCYPIPRHDTVYWYQQGPGQDPQFLISFYEKMQSDKGSIPDRFSAQQFSDYHSELNMSSLELGDSALYFCASSSRGTANYGYTFGSGTRLTVV.

This clone was counted between two and nine times. The V and J genes are TRBV29-1 and TRBJ1-4; 7 bases are shared with TRBD1. Trimming cost V 3 bases and J 5 bases; bases outside gene matches: 6. In germline, CDR1 is SQVTM, CDR2 ANQGSEA. CDR3 length equals 14 residues. CDR3 in amino acids: CSVDEGGRNEKLFF. The DNA for the CDR3 is TGCAGCGTTGATGAAGGGGGCCGAAATGAAAAACTGTTTTTT.

This chain uses TRBV7-9 with TRBJ1-4; D may be TRBD1 (5 bases). The V gene's germline CDR1 is SEHNR and CDR2 FQNEAQ (reference sequence). The CDR3 covers 15 residues. The ends were cut back, 0 bases at V and 7 bases at J, with 12 bases in the middle. CDR3 region: CASSLAGREGEKLFF. Here the CDR3 DNA reads TGTGCCAGCAGCTTAGCAGGCAGGGAAGGTGAAAAACTGTTTTTT. Full variable domain (outside the CDR3, taken from reference TRBV7-9 and TRBJ1-4): DTGVSQNPRHKITKRGQNVTFRCDPISEHNRLYWYRQTLGQGPEFLTYFQNEAQLEKSRLLSDRFSAERPKGSFSTLEIQRTEQGDSAMYLCASSLAGREGEKLFFGSGTQLSVL.

The chain joins TRBV12-2 to TRBJ2-5; the tabulated D call, TRBD2, remains unverified against the DNA. TRBV12-2 counts as a pseudogene. The CDR3 covers 14 residues. In DNA, the CDR3 is TGTGCAAGTCGCTTCTCCGGGGATGGTGAGACCCAGTACTTC. Protein sequence: CASRFSGDGETQYF.

The V call is TRBV15, the J call TRBJ2-7, with no clear D. The CDR3 consists of 14 residues. Trimming pared 5 bases from V and 0 bases from J, leaving 11 bases between. The germline V gene has CDR1 LNHNV and CDR2 YYDKDF (reference sequence). The CDR3 coding sequence is TGTGCCACCAGCTACGGCGCTAGCTCCTACGAGCAGTACTTC. This sequence encodes CATSYGASSYEQYF.

The chain combines TRBV19 with TRBJ1-2; TRBD1 matches at 10 bases. The junction had 6 bases not matched to a gene; V was cut back by 5 bases and J by 3 bases. Per germline, CDR1 LNHDA and CDR2 SQIVND (reference sequence). This CDR3 comprises 15 residues. CDR3 sequence (DNA): TGTGCCAGTAGTCCCGTGGGGACAGGGGACTATGGCTACACCTTC. Residues: CASSPVGTGDYGYTF. The whole variable domain, remainder taken from reference TRBV19 and TRBJ1-2, is DGGITQSPKYLFRKEGQNVTLSCEQNLNHDAMYWYRQDPGQGLRLIYYSQIVNDFQKGDIAEGYSVSREKKESFPLTVTSAQKNPTAFYLCASSPVGTGDYGYTFGSGTRLTVV.

For this clone: Other DNA sequences in the same sample also yield this CDR3. The chain links TRBV5-1 to TRBJ2-2, with no clear D. V dropped 0 bases and J dropped 4 bases, with 4 bases sitting between them. The CDR3 has 13 residues. CDR1 is SGHRS and CDR2 is YFSETQ in the germline V gene. This chain's CDR3 is CASSLDPTGELFF. CDR3 nucleotide sequence: TGCGCCAGCAGCTTGGACCCCACCGGGGAGCTGTTTTTT.

The chain joins TRBV5-4 to TRBJ2-7; 7 positions match TRBD1. The CDR3 is 14 residues long. Trimming at V came to 0 bases and at J to 5 bases, leaving 5 bases not matched to a gene. Germline V CDR1 and CDR2: SGHNT, YYREEE (reference sequence). CDR3 DNA: TGTGCCAGCAGCTTGGAAGGGGGCAAACACGAGCAGTACTTC. Its translation: CASSLEGGKHEQYF.

This chain uses TRBV6-5 with TRBJ2-1; unclear D gene. Trimming took off 5 bases at V and 2 bases at J, with 7 bases between the two ends. Germline V gives CDR1 MNHEY, CDR2 SVGAGI. CDR3 length equals 13 residues. The chain's CDR3 is CASSPIPYNEQFF. CDR3 in DNA: TGTGCCAGCAGTCCGATTCCCTACAATGAGCAGTTCTTC.

The V and J genes are TRBV2 and TRBJ1-2; D is ambiguous. Germline values: CDR1 SNHLY, CDR2 FYNNEI. The CDR3 sequence is 16 residues long. Between the trimmed V and J ends, which lost 5 bases and 6 bases, there was a span of 22 bases. CDR3 sequence (DNA): TGTGCCAGCAGTATTAGTCGGGAGGGAATTTTTAATGGCTACACCTTC. This translates into CASSISREGIFNGYTF.

This chain connects TRBV14 to TRBJ2-1; 8 bases line up with TRBD1. The CDR3 is made up of 15 amino acids. Trimming removed 4 bases from V and 4 bases from J; junction bases left unmatched: 6. The germline V gene has CDR1 SGHDN and CDR2 FVKESK. The CDR3 bases are TGTGCCAGCAGCCTTGACAGGGGCCCATACAATGAGCAGTTCTTC. It encodes CASSLDRGPYNEQFF.

This chain connects TRBV15 to TRBJ2-5; D gene ambiguous. The CDR3 is 15 amino acids. From germline, CDR1 is LNHNV and CDR2 YYDKDF (reference sequence). With 0 bases removed from V and 2 bases from J, the gap between germline ends came to 10 bases. The CDR3 spells CATSRDRVRQETQYF. The DNA of the CDR3 is TGTGCCACCAGCAGAGATAGGGTCAGGCAAGAGACCCAGTACTTC.

This clone occurred a few times. The chain combines TRBV5-1 with TRBJ2-3; 8 nucleotides agree with TRBD1. This CDR3 spans 14 amino acids. Unmatched junction bases numbered 4, after V lost 4 bases and J lost 3 bases. The germline gives CDR1 SGHRS, CDR2 YFSETQ. CDR3 sequence: CASSPGQETDTQYF. Written as DNA, the CDR3 is TGCGCCAGCAGCCCGGGACAGGAGACAGATACGCAGTATTTT.

V and J are TRBV4-2 and TRBJ1-3; no definite D call. The germline CDR1 and CDR2 sequences are LGHNA and YNFKEQ. The length of the CDR3 is 14 residues. Trimming pared 4 bases from V and 6 bases from J, leaving 13 bases between. CDR3 amino acids: CASSPDVKKNTIYF. In DNA, the CDR3 is TGTGCCAGCAGCCCGGACGTGAAAAAAAACACCATATATTTT.

This clone has only one observation. This chain connects TRBV7-9 to TRBJ1-2, with D unclear. CDR1 is SEHNR, CDR2 FQNEAQ, per germline (reference sequence). The ends were cut back, 2 bases at V and 7 bases at J, with 14 bases in the middle. The CDR3 spans 14 residues. CDR3 sequence (DNA): TGTGCCAGCAGCTTAAATGGTGGAATGATTGGCTACACCTTC. Translated: CASSLNGGMIGYTF.

This sequence joins TRBV6-6 and TRBJ2-7; TRBD2 is a possible D gene (5 bases). The CDR3 extends over 15 amino acids. Per germline, CDR1 MNHNY and CDR2 SVGAGI (reference sequence). V was cut by 0 bases and J by 3 bases, with 12 bases left in between. CDR3 nucleotide sequence: TGTGCCAGCAGTTACTCATGGGAGAGTGGCTACGAGCAGTACTTC. Its protein product is CASSYSWESGYEQYF.

This rearrangement joins TRBV7-3 to TRBJ2-3, with a weak D call TRBD2 (6 bases). The CDR3 contains 15 residues. Trimming removed 9 bases from V and 0 bases from J, with 16 bases in between. Germline-derived CDR1 and CDR2 are SGHTA and FQGTGA. The CDR3 loop is CASSGGGVSTDTQYF. CDR3 DNA: TGTGCCAGTAGCGGCGGCGGGGTTAGCACAGATACGCAGTATTTT. Combining the CDR3 with reference TRBV7-3 and TRBJ2-3 gives the whole variable domain GAGVSQTPSNKVTEKGKYVELRCDPISGHTALYWYRQSLGQGPEFLIYFQGTGAADDSGLPNDRFFAVRPEGSVSTLKIQRTERGDSAVYLCASSGGGVSTDTQYFGPGTRLTVL.